These 19 T cell receptor beta chains share one sample of origin, sequenced in a study of a mutant IDH1 vaccine in newly diagnosed glioma. The time point denotes: week 47, end of study. Every single dose of the vaccine, 300 ug of mutant IDH1 20-mer peptide, came with topical imiquimod. These receptors have no identified antigens. The repertoire was sequenced with immunoSEQ multiplex PCR; TCRdb's copy has only in-frame clones and lacks some. The table includes around 33,000 clones, 80% to 90% detected once. The sequenced sample was PBMCs, obtained from a glioma patient whose treatment included an IDH1 peptide vaccine. Receptors originate from a woman in her twenties or thirties with glioma.

This sequence joins TRBV20-1 and TRBJ1-2, with D unresolved. Germline values: CDR1 DFQATT, CDR2 SNEGSKA (reference sequence). With 0 bases removed from V and 6 bases from J, the gap between germline ends came to 2 bases. The CDR3 runs to 10 residues. The CDR3 coding sequence is TGCAGTGCTAGAGAAAATGGCTACACCTTC. Encoded protein: CSARENGYTF.

The genes are TRBV5-6 and TRBJ1-4; a weak D match, TRBD1 (5 bases). V was cut by 5 bases and J by 7 bases, with 18 bases left in between. The CDR3 sequence is 15 residues long. Germline CDR1 reads SGHDT; CDR2 reads YYEEEE. CDR3 amino acids: CASRSTAPGSEKLFF. The CDR3, as DNA: TGTGCCAGCAGGTCGACAGCACCGGGGAGTGAAAAACTGTTTTTT.

The chain recombines TRBV7-8 with TRBJ1-2; D call uncertain. CDR3 size: 14 residues. Trimming left V 5 bases short and J 7 bases short, with 17 bases between. CDR1 is SGHVS and CDR2 is FQNEAQ in the germline V gene. CDR3 nucleotide sequence: TGTGCCAGCAGCCCGCACGGTCGGTTGAGTGGCTACACCTTC. This codes for CASSPHGRLSGYTF.

This chain connects TRBV6-5 to TRBJ2-5; 7 bases line up with TRBD1. CDR3 length equals 16 residues. V dropped 4 bases and J dropped 2; count of bases not matched to a gene: 10. The germline V gene has CDR1 MNHEY and CDR2 SVGAGI. The CDR3 region is CASSSISDRRQETQYF. As DNA, the CDR3 is TGTGCCAGCAGTTCAATTTCGGACAGGCGACAAGAGACCCAGTACTTC.

The chain employs TRBV27 and TRBJ1-3; unclear D gene. The CDR3 spans 14 residues. Deletions cut 4 bases from V and 3 bases from J, with 10 bases between. Germline V gene sequence: CDR1 MNHEY, CDR2 SMNVEV (reference sequence). The CDR3: CASSSGVLGNTIYF. CDR3 DNA sequence: TGTGCCAGCAGTTCCGGGGTTCTTGGAAACACCATATATTTT.

This chain uses TRBV10-3 with TRBJ2-3; no definite D call. CDR3 length: 13 amino acids. CDR1 and CDR2 from the germline V gene are ENHRY and SYGVKD. Trimming pared 9 bases from V and 1 base from J, leaving 11 bases between. CDR3: CAIGEYGTDTQYF. The CDR3 DNA is TGTGCCATTGGCGAATACGGCACAGATACGCAGTATTTT.

This chain joins TRBV18 and TRBJ1-2, with 7 bases matching TRBD1. J was trimmed by 3 bases and V by 1 base; bases with no gene match: 2. Germline V lookup: CDR1 KGHSH, CDR2 LQKENI. The CDR3 has 14 amino acids. The CDR3 here is CASSPRGQHYGYTF. In nucleotides, the CDR3 is TGTGCCAGCTCACCACGGGGACAGCACTATGGCTACACCTTC.

The chain combines TRBV6-6 with TRBJ1-5; D perhaps matches TRBD1 (6 bases). V dropped 0 bases and J dropped 5 bases, with 11 bases sitting between them. Per the germline V gene, CDR1 is MNHNY and CDR2 is SVGAGI (reference sequence). CDR3 length equals 15 residues. CDR3 loop: CASSYSGGHYQPQHF. The CDR3 bases are TGTGCCAGCAGTTACTCGGGGGGGCATTATCAGCCCCAGCATTTT.

V is TRBV5-4 and J is TRBJ2-7, with TRBD2 matching over 11 bases. CDR1 is SGHNT, CDR2 YYREEE, per germline (reference sequence). The CDR3 totals 16 residues. The junction had 16 bases not matched to a gene; V was cut back by 7 bases and J by 7 bases. In nucleotides, the CDR3 is TGTGCCAGCGGGCGGGCTAGCGGGGGGCAAGCACTAGAGCAGTACTTC. Translating it yields CASGRASGGQALEQYF. Full variable domain (outside the CDR3, taken from reference TRBV5-4 and TRBJ2-7): ETGVTQSPTHLIKTRGQQVTLRCSSQSGHNTVSWYQQALGQGPQFIFQYYREEENGRGNFPPRFSGLQFPNYSSELNVNALELDDSALYLCASGRASGGQALEQYFGPGTRLTVT.

The rearrangement uses TRBV5-6 and TRBJ2-5, with D possibly matching TRBD1 (5 bases). CDR3 length: 14 amino acids. Trimming pared 0 bases from V and 2 bases from J, leaving 8 bases between. Germline CDR1 SGHDT, CDR2 YYEEEE. The CDR3, as DNA: TGTGCCAGCAGCTTGGCCTCAGGGCAAGAGACCCAGTACTTC. Encoded protein: CASSLASGQETQYF.

V and J are TRBV5-6 and TRBJ1-2, with TRBD1 matching over 9 bases. The CDR3 covers 13 residues. Germline loops: CDR1 SGHDT, CDR2 YYEEEE. V dropped 2 bases and J dropped 7; count of bases not matched to a gene: 3. CDR3 sequence (DNA): TGTGCCAGCAGCTTTACAGGGGGCACTGGCTACACCTTC. Translating gives CASSFTGGTGYTF.

The chain uses TRBV6-5 and TRBJ1-1; TRBD1 might be the D (6 bases). V lost 0 bases, J lost 7 bases, and 15 bases lay in between. This CDR3 region has 15 residues. CDR1 and CDR2 (germline): MNHEY, SVGAGI. The CDR3 nucleotides read TGTGCCAGCAGTTACTCCCTGGGGGCCCAGGGTGAAGCTTTCTTT. It translates to CASSYSLGAQGEAFF.

This chain uses TRBV6-6 with TRBJ2-2; 8 bases align to TRBD2. The CDR3 runs to 16 residues. Trimming at V came to 2 bases and at J to 4 bases, leaving 6 bases not matched to a gene. Germline values: CDR1 MNHNY, CDR2 SVGAGI (reference sequence). The CDR3, as DNA: TGTGCCAGCAGTTACGGGCTAGCGGGCGCCACCGGGGAGCTGTTTTTT. Amino acid sequence: CASSYGLAGATGELFF.

This chain connects TRBV5-1 to TRBJ1-2; D ambiguous. Trimming left V 0 bases short and J 5 bases short, with 17 bases between. CDR3 length: 16 amino acids. Germline-derived CDR1 and CDR2 are SGHRS and YFSETQ. The CDR3 loop reads CASSLGGAVLDYGYTF. CDR3 coding DNA: TGCGCCAGCAGCTTGGGGGGAGCCGTTCTCGATTATGGCTACACCTTC.

The chain carries TRBV4-1 and TRBJ1-2, with D maybe TRBD1 (5 bases). CDR1 is MGHRA and CDR2 is YSYEKL in the germline V gene. The CDR3 covers 16 residues. The germline V and J ends were trimmed by 0 bases and 3 bases, with 14 bases remaining between them. The CDR3 here is CASSQDRAGWDYGYTF. For the CDR3, the DNA is TGCGCCAGCAGCCAAGATCGGGCAGGGTGGGACTATGGCTACACCTTC.

This clone has more than one count but fewer than ten. The genes are TRBV30 and TRBJ2-1, with 11 nucleotides matching TRBD2. V was pared by 0 bases and J by 7 bases, with 2 bases of the junction left unmatched. CDR1 and CDR2 from the germline V gene are GTSNPN and SVGIG (reference sequence). This CDR3 spans 14 amino acids. The CDR3 DNA reads as TGTGCCTGGAGTGTTACTAGCGGGGGAAATGAGCAGTTCTTC. Protein sequence: CAWSVTSGGNEQFF.

The chain uses TRBV29-1 and TRBJ2-7; no clear D gene. The CDR3 spans 11 residues. In germline, CDR1 is SQVTM, CDR2 ANQGSEA. Deletions cut 4 bases from V and 0 bases from J, with 4 bases between. The CDR3 nucleotides read TGCAGCGTTGGCAACTCCTACGAGCAGTACTTC. Protein sequence: CSVGNSYEQYF.

The chain combines TRBV5-1 with TRBJ1-1; D might be TRBD1 (6 bases). The CDR3 runs to 14 residues. The V gene's germline CDR1 is SGHRS and CDR2 YFSETQ. V lost 4 bases and J 1 base, leaving 11 bases between the germline ends. The CDR3, as DNA: TGCGCCAGCAGCGGGGACACCCGGAACACTGAAGCTTTCTTT. It yields the protein CASSGDTRNTEAFF.

The chain has TRBV7-9 and TRBJ1-1; no definite D call. CDR1 is SEHNR, CDR2 FQNEAQ, per germline (reference sequence). Between the trimmed V and J ends, which lost 5 bases and 5 bases, there was a span of 12 bases. This CDR3 is built from 13 residues. The CDR3 DNA reads TGTGCCAGCAGCCCGGGCCTTGGAACTGAAGCTTTCTTT. Protein sequence: CASSPGLGTEAFF.